A single sample is the source of the 10 T cell receptor beta chains below, sequenced in a study of cytomegalovirus exposure and HLA in healthy donors. The PCR employed 60 Vbeta primers together with 13 Jbeta primers. Profiled with immunoSEQ multiplex PCR; TCRdb holds only in-frame clones, not every one. The sample lists 100,000 or so clones, roughly 85% occurring once. Sequencing was carried out using PBMCs. The receptors here all came from a man younger than 40 in good health and CMV-seronegative.

About this clone: Since no conserved phenylalanine or tryptophan closes the CDR3, a read error is the likely cause. The chain links TRBV5-1 to TRBJ2-6, with 7 bases matching TRBD1. CDR3 length: 15 residues. Germline assignment: CDR1 SGHRS and CDR2 YFSETQ. Trimming cost V 5 bases and J 2 bases; bases outside gene matches: 4. This chain's CDR3 is CASSFTGAGANVLTV. The CDR3 DNA reads TGCGCCAGCAGTTTCACAGGGGCTGGGGCCAACGTCCTGACTGTC.

The chain recombines TRBV7-8 with TRBJ2-7, with D possibly matching TRBD1 (6 bases). CDR1 is SGHVS, CDR2 FQNEAQ, per germline. Trimming stripped 7 bases from V and 5 bases from J, with 21 bases between. The CDR3 has 15 amino acids. The CDR3 reads CASKRQPGHLNEQYF. The CDR3 coding sequence is TGTGCCAGCAAGCGCCAGCCGGGACATCTGAACGAGCAGTACTTC. The full variable domain, rest sourced from reference TRBV7-8 and TRBJ2-7, is GAGVSQSPRYKVAKRGQDVALRCDPISGHVSLFWYQQALGQGPEFLTYFQNEAQLDKSGLPSDRFFAERPEGSVSTLKIQRTQQEDSAVYLCASKRQPGHLNEQYFGPGTRLTVT.

The V call is TRBV5-1, the J call TRBJ2-2, with a weak D call TRBD1 (5 bases). Trimming took off 0 bases at V and 0 bases at J, with 6 bases between the two ends. This CDR3 has 15 residues. The germline V gene has CDR1 SGHRS and CDR2 YFSETQ. CDR3 sequence: CASSLGQPNTGELFF. The CDR3 nucleotides are TGCGCCAGCAGCTTGGGACAGCCGAACACCGGGGAGCTGTTTTTT.

The V and J genes are TRBV7-9 and TRBJ1-1, with D maybe TRBD1 (5 bases). This CDR3 has 13 amino acids. The V gene's germline CDR1 is SEHNR and CDR2 FQNEAQ (reference sequence). The V end lost 0 bases, the J end lost 4 bases, and 6 bases lay between the germline ends. This CDR3 is CASSLARVTEAFF. As DNA, the CDR3 is TGTGCCAGCAGCTTAGCCAGGGTCACTGAAGCTTTCTTT. The complete variable domain, with remaining parts taken from reference TRBV7-9 and TRBJ1-1, reads DTGVSQNPRHKITKRGQNVTFRCDPISEHNRLYWYRQTLGQGPEFLTYFQNEAQLEKSRLLSDRFSAERPKGSFSTLEIQRTEQGDSAMYLCASSLARVTEAFFGQGTRLTVV.

This clone was found once. The chain links TRBV25-1 to TRBJ1-2; 11 bases map to TRBD1. The V gene end was trimmed by 6 bases and the J gene end by 6 bases; junction bases not matched to a gene: 6. Germline CDR1 MGHDK, CDR2 SYGVNS. The CDR3 covers 14 residues. The CDR3 loop is CASSPPDRGHGYTF. In DNA, the CDR3 is TGTGCCAGCAGCCCCCCGGACAGGGGGCATGGCTACACCTTC.

The V call is TRBV29-1, the J call TRBJ2-1; D possibly corresponds to TRBD2 (5 bases). Germline V gene sequence: CDR1 SQVTM, CDR2 ANQGSEA. The CDR3 loop spans 13 amino acids. Trimming stripped 2 bases from V and 8 bases from J, with 13 bases between. The DNA of the CDR3 is TGCAGCGTTGAAACTAGTAGATTGGATGAGCAGTTCTTC. Translating gives CSVETSRLDEQFF.

This clone appeared a few times. The J gene is TRBJ2-7, the V gene TRBV6-5; 9 nucleotides match TRBD1. Germline V gene sequence: CDR1 MNHEY, CDR2 SVGAGI. The trim removed 5 bases at V and 6 bases at J, leaving 8 bases unmatched. This CDR3 comprises 14 residues. CDR3 amino acids: CASSNTGGFSEQYF. CDR3 nucleotides: TGTGCCAGCAGTAATACAGGGGGCTTTTCCGAGCAGTACTTC.

Comment on this clone: A read error is likely, as this CDR3 ends without the conserved phenylalanine or tryptophan. The DNA is left out, because the CDR3 cannot be placed on it with certainty; the CDR3 is given as TCRdb lists it. This sequence joins TRBV21-1 and TRBJ1-1; the table names TRBD1, a call not compared with the DNA. TRBV21-1 is classified as a pseudogene. The CDR3 totals 12 residues, both ends included. CDR3: CASSNGRQGASL.

The chain joins TRBV2 to TRBJ1-2, with 11 nucleotides matching TRBD1. J gave up 10 bases and V 6 bases, and 4 bases lay outside the gene matches. The CDR3 spans 12 residues. In germline, CDR1 is SNHLY, CDR2 FYNNEI. CDR3 in DNA: TGTGCCAGCAGGGGACAGGGGGTGAACTACACCTTC. Translating gives CASRGQGVNYTF.

The rearrangement links TRBV10-1 to TRBJ1-1; 9 bases are a match to TRBD1. Trimming at V came to 7 bases and at J to 6 bases, leaving 6 bases not matched to a gene. Germline CDR1 WNHNN, CDR2 SYGVQD (reference sequence). This CDR3 contains 13 residues. CDR3 coding DNA: TGCGCCAGCACTATACAGGGGGCATCTGAAGCTTTCTTT. It is translated as CASTIQGASEAFF.